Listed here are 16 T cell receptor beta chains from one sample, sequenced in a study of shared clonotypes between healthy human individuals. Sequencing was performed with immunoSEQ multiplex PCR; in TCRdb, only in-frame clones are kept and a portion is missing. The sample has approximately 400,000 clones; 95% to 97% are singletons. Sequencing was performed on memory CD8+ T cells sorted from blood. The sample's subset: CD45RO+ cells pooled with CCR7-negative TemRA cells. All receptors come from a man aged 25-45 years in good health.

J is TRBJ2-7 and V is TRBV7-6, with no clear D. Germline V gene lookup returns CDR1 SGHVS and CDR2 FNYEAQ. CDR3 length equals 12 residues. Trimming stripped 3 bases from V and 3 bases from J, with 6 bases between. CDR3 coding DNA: TGTGCCAGCAGCTTGAACCTCTACGAGCAGTACTTC. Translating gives CASSLNLYEQYF.

CDR3 sequence: CAISSGTPTDTQYF. As DNA, the CDR3 is TGTGCCATCAGTTCTGGGACACCCACAGATACGCAGTATTTT. V gene TRBV10-3 combines with J gene TRBJ2-3; possible D gene TRBD1, 6 bases. V dropped 5 bases and J dropped 2 bases, with 11 bases sitting between them. The CDR3 has 14 amino acids. Germline V CDR1 and CDR2: ENHRY, SYGVKD.

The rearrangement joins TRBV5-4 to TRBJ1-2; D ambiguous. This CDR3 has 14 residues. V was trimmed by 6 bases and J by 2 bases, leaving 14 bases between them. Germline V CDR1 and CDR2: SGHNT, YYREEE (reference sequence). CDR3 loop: CASTRAGRNYGYTF. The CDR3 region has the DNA TGTGCCAGCACCCGCGCCGGCAGGAACTATGGCTACACCTTC. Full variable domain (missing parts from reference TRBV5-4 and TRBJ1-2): ETGVTQSPTHLIKTRGQQVTLRCSSQSGHNTVSWYQQALGQGPQFIFQYYREEENGRGNFPPRFSGLQFPNYSSELNVNALELDDSALYLCASTRAGRNYGYTFGSGTRLTVV.

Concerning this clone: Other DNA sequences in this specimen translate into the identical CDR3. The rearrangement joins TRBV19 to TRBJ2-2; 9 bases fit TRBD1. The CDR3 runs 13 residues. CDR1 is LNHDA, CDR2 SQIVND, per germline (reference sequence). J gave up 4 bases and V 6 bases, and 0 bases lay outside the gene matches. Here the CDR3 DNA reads TGTGCCAGTAGGACAGGGGGCACCGGGGAGCTGTTTTTT. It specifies CASRTGGTGELFF. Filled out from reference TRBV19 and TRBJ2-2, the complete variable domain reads DGGITQSPKYLFRKEGQNVTLSCEQNLNHDAMYWYRQDPGQGLRLIYYSQIVNDFQKGDIAEGYSVSREKKESFPLTVTSAQKNPTAFYLCASRTGGTGELFFGEGSRLTVL.

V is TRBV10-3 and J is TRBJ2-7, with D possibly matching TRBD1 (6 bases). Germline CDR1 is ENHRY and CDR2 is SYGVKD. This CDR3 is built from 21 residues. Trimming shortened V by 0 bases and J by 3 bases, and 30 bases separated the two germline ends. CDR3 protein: CAISESDSQGPIYSHNYEQYF. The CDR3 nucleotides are TGTGCCATCAGTGAGTCCGACTCGCAGGGGCCTATCTACTCCCATAACTACGAGCAGTACTTC.

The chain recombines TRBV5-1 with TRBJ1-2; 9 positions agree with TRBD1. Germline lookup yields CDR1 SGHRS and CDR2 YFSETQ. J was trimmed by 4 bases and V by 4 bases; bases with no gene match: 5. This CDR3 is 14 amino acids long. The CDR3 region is CASSPDRGAYGYTF. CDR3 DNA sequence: TGCGCCAGCAGCCCGGACAGGGGAGCCTATGGCTACACCTTC.

The CDR3 reads CASSQVGREKTYNEQFF. CDR3 nucleotide sequence: TGTGCCAGCAGCCAAGTAGGGCGGGAGAAGACCTACAATGAGCAGTTCTTC. V gene TRBV14 combines with J gene TRBJ2-1; 7 bases align to TRBD2. CDR1 is SGHDN, CDR2 FVKESK, per germline. V dropped 1 base and J dropped 2; count of bases not matched to a gene: 8. The CDR3 consists of 17 residues.

CDR3 in DNA: TGTGCCAGCTCACCCGACAGGGTGGGCTCTGGAAACACCATATATTTT. It specifies CASSPDRVGSGNTIYF. The V call is TRBV18, the J call TRBJ1-3; 7 positions agree with TRBD1. V lost 3 bases, J lost 0 bases, and 5 bases stayed unmatched. The CDR3 is made up of 16 amino acids. Germline CDR1 is KGHSH and CDR2 is LQKENI.

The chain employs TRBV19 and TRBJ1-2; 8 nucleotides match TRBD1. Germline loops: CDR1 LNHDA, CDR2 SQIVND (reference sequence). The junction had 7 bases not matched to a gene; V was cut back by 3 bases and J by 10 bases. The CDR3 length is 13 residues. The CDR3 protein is CASSIASGGVYTF. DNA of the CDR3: TGTGCCAGTAGTATCGCGTCAGGGGGCGTCTACACCTTC.

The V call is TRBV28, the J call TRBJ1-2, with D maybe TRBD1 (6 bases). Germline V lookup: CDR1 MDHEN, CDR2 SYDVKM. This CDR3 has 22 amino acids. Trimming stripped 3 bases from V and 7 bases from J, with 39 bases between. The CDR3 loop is CASSFYFGELNRARGIEVGYTF. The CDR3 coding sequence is TGTGCCAGCAGTTTTTATTTTGGGGAACTCAACAGGGCTAGAGGGATAGAGGTTGGCTACACCTTC.

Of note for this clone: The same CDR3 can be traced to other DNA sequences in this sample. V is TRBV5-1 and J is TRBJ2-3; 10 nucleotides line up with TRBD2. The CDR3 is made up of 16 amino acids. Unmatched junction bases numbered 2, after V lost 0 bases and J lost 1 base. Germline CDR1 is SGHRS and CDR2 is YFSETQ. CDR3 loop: CASSLGGTSGTDTQYF. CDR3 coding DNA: TGCGCCAGCAGCTTGGGGGGGACTAGCGGCACAGATACGCAGTATTTT.

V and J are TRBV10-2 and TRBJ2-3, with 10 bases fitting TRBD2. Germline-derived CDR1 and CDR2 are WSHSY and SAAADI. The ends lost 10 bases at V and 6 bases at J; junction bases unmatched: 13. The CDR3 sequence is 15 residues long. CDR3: CATQKREGHLDTQYF. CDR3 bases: TGCGCCACCCAAAAGCGGGAGGGCCATCTTGATACGCAGTATTTT.

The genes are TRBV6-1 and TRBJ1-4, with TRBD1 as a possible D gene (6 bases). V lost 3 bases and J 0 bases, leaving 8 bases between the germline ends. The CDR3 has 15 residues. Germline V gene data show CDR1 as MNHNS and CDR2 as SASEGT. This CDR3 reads CASSEGQATNEKLFF. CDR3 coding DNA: TGTGCCAGCAGTGAGGGACAAGCAACTAATGAAAAACTGTTTTTT.

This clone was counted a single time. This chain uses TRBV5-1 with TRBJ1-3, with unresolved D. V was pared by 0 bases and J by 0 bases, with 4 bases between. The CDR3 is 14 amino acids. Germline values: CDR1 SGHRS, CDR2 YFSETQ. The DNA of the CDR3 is TGCGCCAGCAGCTTGGACGGCTCTGGAAACACCATATATTTT. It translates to CASSLDGSGNTIYF.

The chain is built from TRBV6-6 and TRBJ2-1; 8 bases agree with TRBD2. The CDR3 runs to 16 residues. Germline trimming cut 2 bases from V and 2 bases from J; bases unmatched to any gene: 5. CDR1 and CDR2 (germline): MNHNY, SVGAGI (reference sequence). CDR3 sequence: CASSYPGGRPYNEQFF. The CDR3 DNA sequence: TGTGCCAGCAGTTACCCGGGGGGGAGGCCCTACAATGAGCAGTTCTTC.

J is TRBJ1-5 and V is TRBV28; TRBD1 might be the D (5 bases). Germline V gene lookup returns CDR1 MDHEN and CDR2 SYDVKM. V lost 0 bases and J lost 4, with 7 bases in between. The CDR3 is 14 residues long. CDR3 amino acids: CASSLWDKNQPQHF. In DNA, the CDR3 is TGTGCCAGCAGTTTATGGGACAAAAATCAGCCCCAGCATTTT. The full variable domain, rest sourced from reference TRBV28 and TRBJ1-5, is DVKVTQSSRYLVKRTGEKVFLECVQDMDHENMFWYRQDPGLGLRLIYFSYDVKMKEKGDIPEGYSVSREKKERFSLILESASTNQTSMYLCASSLWDKNQPQHFGDGTRLSIL.